This T cell receptor (beta chain) appears in the sequencing data of a study of long-term antiretroviral therapy in people with HIV. Only one count was recorded for this clone. In germline, CDR1 is KGHSH, CDR2 LQKENI. Trimming took 0 bases from V and 11 from J; bases not matched to a gene: 5. The CDR3 has 14 residues. Researchers ran immunoSEQ v3.0 at survey level. Produced via immunoSEQ multiplex PCR; TCRdb's table is partial and in-frame only. The data hold over 30,000 clones, with more than 75% observed a single time. The chain is built from TRBV18 and TRBJ1-3; 9 bases are a match to TRBD1. The TCR was taken from a young man with HIV. Here the sequenced sample was unsorted PBMCs, taken 1.9 years after starting antiretroviral therapy. The CDR3 region is CASSPPGTGRSIYF. The DNA for the CDR3 is TGTGCCAGCTCACCACCTGGGACAGGGAGGTCCATATATTTT.